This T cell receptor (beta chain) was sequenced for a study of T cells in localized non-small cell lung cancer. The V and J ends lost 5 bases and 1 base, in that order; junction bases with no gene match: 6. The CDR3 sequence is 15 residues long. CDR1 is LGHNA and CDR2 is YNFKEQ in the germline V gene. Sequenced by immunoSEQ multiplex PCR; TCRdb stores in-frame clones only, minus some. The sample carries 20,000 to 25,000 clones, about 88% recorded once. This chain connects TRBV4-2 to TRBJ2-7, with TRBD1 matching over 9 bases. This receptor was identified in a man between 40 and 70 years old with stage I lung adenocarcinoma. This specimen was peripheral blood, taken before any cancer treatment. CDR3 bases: TGTGCCAGCAGCAGTCGGACAGGGGAATCCTACGAGCAGTACTTC. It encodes CASSSRTGESYEQYF.